Below, 28 T cell receptor beta chains from the same sample are listed, as sequenced in a study of neurological immune-mediated disorders (dated by TCRdb to about 2019). To prepare the library, 5' RACE was applied. Instrument on record: Illumina HiSeq 2500. TCRdb reprocessing: public reads trimmed at Q25 with fastp, clones called with MiXCR, in-frame beta chains kept. Here each entry gathers all rows of one CDR3 protein and keeps the most common genes and DNA. Present in this sample are about 66,000 distinct CDR3 sequences, 3.9% of which were seen just once. 1.3% of the sample is held by the ten biggest clonotypes. The sequencing sample was made of PBMCs. Receptors originate from a man aged 25-45 years with multiple sclerosis.

Many counts were recorded for this clonotype. The J gene is TRBJ1-1, the V gene TRBV12-3 or TRBV12-4; 7 bases match TRBD1. CDR3 length equals 14 residues. V lost 8 bases to trimming and J lost 5 bases; unmatched junction nucleotides: 11. The CDR3 nucleotides are TGTGCCAGCGCCACAGGGGCGGGTGGAACTGAAGCTTTCTTT. Its translation: CASATGAGGTEAFF.

This clonotype was seen ten or more times. The chain employs TRBV10-3 and TRBJ2-2; 9 nucleotides line up with TRBD2. J lost 5 bases, V lost 2 bases, and 6 bases had no gene match. CDR1 is ENHRY and CDR2 is SYGVKD in the germline V gene. The CDR3 runs to 16 residues. CDR3 sequence: CAISERVAGETGELFF. CDR3 sequence (DNA): TGTGCCATCAGTGAGAGGGTAGCGGGGGAAACCGGGGAGCTGTTTTTT.

This clonotype was detected many times. The rearrangement uses TRBV10-3 and TRBJ2-3; maybe TRBD1 (5 bases). V was cut by 4 bases and J by 4 bases, with 18 bases left in between. The CDR3 totals 16 residues. Per the germline V gene, CDR1 is ENHRY and CDR2 is SYGVKD. Written as DNA, the CDR3 is TGTGCCATCAGTGCAACGACAGTTACTCTCCCAGATACGCAGTATTTT. It yields the protein CAISATTVTLPDTQYF.

This clonotype was seen ten or more times. The V gene is TRBV25-1, the J gene TRBJ2-1; D is undetermined. This CDR3 contains 11 residues. The germline V and J ends were trimmed by 6 bases and 4 bases, with 4 bases remaining between them. The V gene's germline CDR1 is MGHDK and CDR2 SYGVNS. DNA for the CDR3: TGTGCCAGCAGGGATTACAATGAGCAGTTCTTC. The encoded protein is CASRDYNEQFF. The full variable domain, with the rest looked up from reference TRBV25-1 and TRBJ2-1, is EADIYQTPRYLVIGTGKKITLECSQTMGHDKMYWYQQDPGMELHLIHYSYGVNSTEKGDLSSESTVSRIRTEHFPLTLESARPSHTSQYLCASRDYNEQFFGPGTRLTVL.

This clonotype was seen ten or more times. DNA of the CDR3: TGCAGTGCGCAAACTAGCTTTGGGGAGACCCAGTACTTC. It codes for CSAQTSFGETQYF. This chain links TRBV20-1 with TRBJ2-5; tentatively, D is TRBD2 (6 bases). CDR1 and CDR2 from the germline V gene are DFQATT and SNEGSKA (reference sequence). Trimming left V 6 bases short and J 5 bases short, with 16 bases between. The CDR3 has 13 amino acids.

This clonotype has only a few counts. V gene TRBV6-6 combines with J gene TRBJ2-7; possible D gene TRBD1, 6 bases. With 4 bases removed from V and 2 bases from J, the gap between germline ends came to 15 bases. Germline V lookup: CDR1 MNHNY, CDR2 SVGAGI (reference sequence). The CDR3 covers 15 residues. DNA of the CDR3: TGTGCCAGCAGTTCCCCGGGACATGAAACCTACGAGCAGTACTTC. Amino acids: CASSSPGHETYEQYF.

This clonotype has ten or more counts. The chain joins TRBV7-6 to TRBJ1-1; 7 bases line up with TRBD1. The length of the CDR3 is 18 residues. Trimming cost V 5 bases and J 0 bases; bases outside gene matches: 15. Looked up from germline, CDR1 is SGHVS and CDR2 is FNYEAQ. CDR3 residues: CASSAGTARNQVNTEAFF. CDR3 DNA: TGTGCCAGCAGCGCCGGGACAGCTCGAAATCAGGTGAACACTGAAGCTTTCTTT.

This clonotype was seen repeatedly, ten times or more. The V and J genes are TRBV20-1 and TRBJ1-2; D gene ambiguous. The V gene's germline CDR1 is DFQATT and CDR2 SNEGSKA (reference sequence). This CDR3 is 14 amino acids long. V was shortened by 5 bases and J by 6 bases, with 19 bases between the two germline ends. The CDR3 DNA follows: TGCAGTGCTGAGTCCGCCTGGAGCGGTGATGGCTACACCTTC. It translates to CSAESAWSGDGYTF.

This clonotype has more than one count but fewer than ten. V and J are TRBV5-5 and TRBJ1-2; D unresolved. Germline-derived CDR1 and CDR2 are SGHKS and YYEKEE (reference sequence). This CDR3 has 14 residues. V was cut by 2 bases and J by 4 bases, with 12 bases left in between. CDR3 region: CASSLRERVYGYTF. CDR3 DNA sequence: TGTGCCAGCAGCTTAAGGGAAAGGGTCTATGGCTACACCTTC.

This clonotype was seen many times. The chain uses TRBV4-1 and TRBJ1-2; D possibly corresponds to TRBD1 (6 bases). From germline, CDR1 is MGHRA and CDR2 YSYEKL. The CDR3 is 16 residues long. Trimming took 0 bases from V and 2 from J, leaving 13 bases between them. As DNA, the CDR3 is TGCGCCAGCAGCCAAGAAAGGGCAGGGGCAAACTATGGCTACACCTTC. Residues: CASSQERAGANYGYTF.

The V gene is TRBV27, the J gene TRBJ2-7, with TRBD1 matching 7 bases. After removal of 5 bases from V and 7 bases from J, the junction contained 11 bases not matched to a gene. The CDR3 sequence is 14 residues long. Germline V gene data show CDR1 as MNHEY and CDR2 as SMNVEV (reference sequence). CDR3 in DNA: TGTGCCAGCAGTCTTCCAGGGGGTCGGAAAGAGCAGTACTTC. Amino acids: CASSLPGGRKEQYF.

This clonotype was counted ten times or more. The chain uses TRBV5-1 and TRBJ1-4; 7 nucleotides align to TRBD1. This CDR3 has 15 amino acids. Germline values: CDR1 SGHRS, CDR2 YFSETQ. V was pared by 4 bases and J by 8 bases, with 11 bases of the junction left unmatched. CDR3 coding DNA: TGCGCCAGCAGCCGTACAGGGGCTTCTCGAGAAAAACTGTTTTTT. This codes for CASSRTGASREKLFF.

This clonotype showed up many times. V and J are TRBV20-1 and TRBJ2-1; the D gene is possibly TRBD2 (6 bases). Germline CDR1 is DFQATT and CDR2 is SNEGSKA (reference sequence). The V gene lost 4 bases and the J gene lost 7 bases, with 14 bases spanning the gap. This CDR3 has 13 residues. The DNA of the CDR3 is TGCAGTGCTACGACTACCCGGGGGAATGAGCAGTTCTTC. Amino acids: CSATTTRGNEQFF.

This clonotype was seen many times. The chain links TRBV7-9 to TRBJ2-5; D gene uncertain. CDR1 is SEHNR and CDR2 is FQNEAQ in the germline V gene (reference sequence). The CDR3 sequence is 13 residues long. The V end was cut by 2 bases, the J end by 4 bases, with 8 bases between. CDR3 region: CASSLSLLETQYF. CDR3 coding DNA: TGTGCCAGCAGCTTATCCTTATTAGAGACCCAGTACTTC.

Turning to this clonotype: Since a much larger clone is just one base distant, this may be a read error. The chain combines TRBV6-5 with TRBJ1-1; D gene ambiguous. CDR1 and CDR2 (germline): MNHEY, SVGAGI. This CDR3 is 13 amino acids long. The CDR3 reads CVTMPWRDTEAFF. DNA for the CDR3: TGTGTCACCATGCCTTGGAGAGACACTGAAGCTTTCTTT.

This clonotype was counted many times. This chain uses TRBV9 with TRBJ1-2; 10 nucleotides match TRBD1. The J segment lost 8 bases and the V segment lost 4 bases, leaving 14 bases of the junction unmatched. Germline CDR1 SGDLS, CDR2 YYNGEE. There are 16 residues in the CDR3. CDR3 coding DNA: TGTGCCAGCAGCCCGACCGGCGACAGGGGGCCTTGGGGCTACACCTTC. Translating it yields CASSPTGDRGPWGYTF.

Concerning this clonotype itself: A much larger clone sits a single nucleotide away, making a read error possible. Lacking the conserved final phenylalanine or tryptophan, this CDR3 likely reflects a read error. The chain joins TRBV20-1 to TRBJ2-7; D not certain. Trimming pared 4 bases from V and 3 bases from J, leaving 7 bases between. This CDR3 spans 11 amino acids. Germline V CDR1 and CDR2: DFQATT, SNEGSKA (reference sequence). CDR3 in amino acids: CSATEFYEQYI. The CDR3 bases are TGCAGTGCTACTGAATTCTACGAGCAGTACATC.

There are many counts of this clonotype. This sequence joins TRBV6-5 and TRBJ1-1; D is uncertain. From germline, CDR1 is MNHEY and CDR2 SVGAGI. The CDR3 sequence is 14 residues long. V dropped 6 bases and J dropped 0 bases, with 11 bases sitting between them. The CDR3 here is CASSAGSLNTEAFF. In DNA, the CDR3 is TGTGCCAGCAGCGCGGGGTCCTTGAACACTGAAGCTTTCTTT.

This clonotype was seen repeatedly, ten times or more. V is TRBV5-1 and J is TRBJ2-2, with D unclear. CDR3 length: 16 residues. From germline, CDR1 is SGHRS and CDR2 YFSETQ. V lost 4 bases and J lost 4, with 17 bases in between. The CDR3 nucleotides are TGCGCCAGCAGCCAATCCGGCTATTTCGCCACCGGGGAGCTGTTTTTT. It is translated as CASSQSGYFATGELFF. Combining the CDR3 with reference TRBV5-1 and TRBJ2-2 gives the whole variable domain KAGVTQTPRYLIKTRGQQVTLSCSPISGHRSVSWYQQTPGQGLQFLFEYFSETQRNKGNFPGRFSGRQFSNSRSEMNVSTLELGDSALYLCASSQSGYFATGELFFGEGSRLTVL.

A few counts support this clonotype. A read error is likely, as this CDR3 ends without the conserved phenylalanine or tryptophan. Here the CDR3 reads CAWRGRGGNEQFN. Here the CDR3 DNA reads TGTGCCTGGAGGGGACGGGGGGGCAATGAGCAGTTCAAC. The V gene is TRBV30, the J gene TRBJ2-1, with TRBD2 identical over 8 bases. The germline CDR1 and CDR2 sequences are GTSNPN and SVGIG (reference sequence). CDR3 length equals 13 residues. V lost 3 bases and J lost 6; bases outside the gene matches: 4.

This clonotype was counted a few times. The rearrangement links TRBV7-8 to TRBJ2-5; 13 bases align to TRBD2. This CDR3 spans 17 amino acids. After removal of 1 base from V and 5 bases from J, the junction contained 7 bases not matched to a gene. Germline V gene data show CDR1 as SGHVS and CDR2 as FQNEAQ. The CDR3 bases are TGTGCCAGCAGCTTAGGCCGCCAGACTAGCGGGGGGGAGACCCAGTACTTC. It codes for CASSLGRQTSGGETQYF.

This clonotype was seen at least ten times. V and J are TRBV7-9 and TRBJ1-1, with TRBD1 matching 8 bases. There are 15 residues in the CDR3. The V gene's germline CDR1 is SEHNR and CDR2 FQNEAQ (reference sequence). J lost 3 bases, V lost 2 bases, and 5 bases had no gene match. The CDR3 protein is CASSLTNRGDTEAFF. The CDR3, as DNA: TGTGCCAGCAGCTTAACGAACAGGGGGGACACTGAAGCTTTCTTT. The complete variable domain, with remaining parts taken from reference TRBV7-9 and TRBJ1-1, reads DTGVSQNPRHKITKRGQNVTFRCDPISEHNRLYWYRQTLGQGPEFLTYFQNEAQLEKSRLLSDRFSAERPKGSFSTLEIQRTEQGDSAMYLCASSLTNRGDTEAFFGQGTRLTVV.

The chain joins TRBV20-1 to TRBJ1-1; D call uncertain. V shed 3 bases and J shed 1 base, with 6 bases lying between them. The CDR3 loop spans 12 amino acids. CDR1 and CDR2 from the germline V gene are DFQATT and SNEGSKA (reference sequence). CDR3 nucleotide sequence: TGCAGTGCTAGGGCGGAGAACACTGAAGCTTTCTTT. Translation gives CSARAENTEAFF.

Many counts were recorded for this clonotype. The rearrangement uses TRBV5-1 and TRBJ2-7, with 8 bases that match TRBD2. Germline loops: CDR1 SGHRS, CDR2 YFSETQ. Germline trimming cut 4 bases from V and 3 bases from J; bases unmatched to any gene: 9. This CDR3 is 15 amino acids long. CDR3 amino acids: CASSHGSGGDYEQYF. DNA of the CDR3: TGCGCCAGCAGCCATGGGTCGGGGGGGGACTACGAGCAGTACTTC.

This clonotype was recorded at least ten times. V usage is TRBV4-1 and J usage is TRBJ1-2, with 7 nucleotides matching TRBD1. This CDR3 is built from 16 residues. CDR1 is MGHRA and CDR2 is YSYEKL in the germline V gene. With 0 bases clipped from V and 9 bases from J, the junction kept 13 bases outside the gene matches. The CDR3 DNA follows: TGCGCCAGCAGCCAAGATCGGACCCCCCTGGGACAGCGCTACACCTTC. Translation gives CASSQDRTPLGQRYTF.

At least ten counts were recorded for this clonotype. The chain employs TRBV5-1 and TRBJ1-1; D might be TRBD1 (6 bases). The V gene lost 0 bases and the J gene lost 4 bases, with 13 bases spanning the gap. Germline V gene lookup returns CDR1 SGHRS and CDR2 YFSETQ. The CDR3 has 15 amino acids. The DNA of the CDR3 is TGCGCCAGCAGCTTGGTTTGGGGGCTTTTCACTGAAGCTTTCTTT. This encodes CASSLVWGLFTEAFF.

There are many counts of this clonotype. This chain uses TRBV20-1 with TRBJ2-1, with D unresolved. Trimming left V 6 bases short and J 5 bases short, with 17 bases between. Germline assignment: CDR1 DFQATT and CDR2 SNEGSKA (reference sequence). CDR3 length equals 14 residues. The CDR3 DNA follows: TGCAGTGCGAGCAGGACGCTTTTTGACAATGAGCAGTTCTTC. Its translation is CSASRTLFDNEQFF.

About this clonotype: This may arise from a read error, as a much more abundant clone is one base away. The chain employs TRBV5-1 and TRBJ2-2; 7 bases match TRBD2. The CDR3 sequence is 14 residues long. Germline CDR1 and CDR2: SGHRS and YFSETQ. The CDR3 protein is CANSLSGVTGELFF. The CDR3, as DNA: TGCGCCAACAGCCTCAGCGGGGTGACCGGGGAGCTGTTTTTT.